This T cell receptor (beta chain) was captured in a study of shared clonotypes between healthy human individuals. About the study: There were three CD4 naive, three CD4 memory, two CD8 naive and one CD8 memory plates per donor.

CD45RO-negative, CCR7-positively selected cells formed the naive CD8 fraction, excluding terminally differentiated effector memory CD45RA+ cells. Each subset's genomic DNA was shared equally among a number of immunoSEQ plates. This table comes from immunoSEQ multiplex PCR, and its TCRdb copy is limited to in-frame clones, with some not included. The sample lists about 2.1 million clones, around 93% occurring once. Between the trimmed V and J ends, which lost 5 bases and 0 bases, there was a span of 11 bases. The CDR3 length is 15 residues. Looked up from germline, CDR1 is LNHDA and CDR2 is SQIVND (reference sequence).

V is TRBV19 and J is TRBJ1-5, with a weak D call TRBD1 (6 bases). This sequence was found in a man aged 18 to 30 in good health. Some clones in this sample may be carry-over from other donors' samples. Sequencing used naive CD8+ T cells from PBMCs. DNA for the CDR3: TGTGCCAGTAGTTGGACAGTTTATAGCAATCAGCCCCAGCATTTT. This codes for CASSWTVYSNQPQHF.